This is a list of T cell receptor beta chains from one sample in a study of T-cell memory formation after mild COVID-19. TCRdb analysed the 5' RACE reads with MiXCR anew, one entry per CDR3 protein. The table shows roughly 150,000 distinct CDR3 sequences, with about 15% occurring only once. The sample taken for sequencing was PBMCs or a T cell subset sorted from them (not recorded which). The receptors here all came from an adult woman who had mild COVID-19 (a few samples of this study predate the infection). Cell type and time point are not known. Both conserved end residues are part of each CDR3. D genes are given only for firm matches.

d_call j_call v_call cdr3_aa
NA TRBJ2-3 TRBV12-3/TRBV12-4 CASSLRTVTDTQYF
TRBD1 TRBJ1-1 TRBV6-6 CASRNSTGSFF
TRBD2 TRBJ2-3 TRBV28 CASSRLGTSGLFSTDTQYF
NA TRBJ2-3 TRBV7-9 CASSSSGRTDTQYF
TRBD1 TRBJ1-5 TRBV7-7 CASSSLGDRGNQPQHF
NA TRBJ1-6 TRBV9 CASSVGRGGNSPLHF
NA TRBJ2-3 TRBV10-3 CAIRDSERTDTQYF
NA TRBJ2-1 TRBV30 CAWTGDSPGNEQFF
NA TRBJ2-3 TRBV7-9 CASRGSAATTDTQYF
TRBD1 TRBJ1-2 TRBV18 CASCIESYRGGYGYTF
NA TRBJ2-7 TRBV12-3/TRBV12-4 CASTSGIPYEQYF
NA TRBJ2-3 TRBV4-2 CASSQGTSRSTDTQYF
TRBD1 TRBJ1-1 TRBV25-1 CASSERSGTDMNTEAFF
NA TRBJ2-7 TRBV4-1 CASSQDRAGAYEQYF
NA TRBJ1-4 TRBV4-2 CASSQGQGRGEKLFF
NA TRBJ2-6 TRBV11-3 CASKRTASGANVLTF
NA TRBJ1-5 TRBV6-6 CASSYSRPWANQPQHF
NA TRBJ1-2 TRBV20-1 CSAREGGGYGYTF
NA TRBJ2-5 TRBV12-3/TRBV12-4 CASSFAAGETQYF
NA TRBJ2-7 TRBV10-3 CAIRTAVGGGRDEQYF
NA TRBJ2-2 TRBV24-1 CATSESSDGELFF
TRBD2 TRBJ2-3 TRBV20-1 CSARGTSDDSDTQYF
TRBD2 TRBJ2-5 TRBV2 CASSAGLAWETQYF
TRBD1 TRBJ2-5 TRBV13 CASSSTGTGVVTQETQYF
NA TRBJ2-1 TRBV5-5 CASRYGQNNEQFF
TRBD2 TRBJ2-5 TRBV6-6 CASSYDGGAETQYF
NA TRBJ1-1 TRBV29-1 CSVAGTANTEAFF
NA TRBJ2-3 TRBV5-6 CASNPLGDPDTQYF
NA TRBJ2-7 TRBV7-8 CASSLVQSESYEQYF
NA TRBJ2-5 TRBV12-3/TRBV12-4 CATNRGEETQYF
NA TRBJ1-2 TRBV11-2 CASSPGLGLYGYTF
NA TRBJ2-6 TRBV12-3/TRBV12-4 CASRGSRDFSGANVLTF
NA TRBJ2-1 TRBV29-1 CSVANQNYNEQFF
TRBD1 TRBJ1-1 TRBV6-6 CASSSSDRATEAFF
TRBD2 TRBJ2-1 TRBV5-1 CASSLTSGSNEQFF
NA TRBJ2-7 TRBV7-2 CASSLGFGSGSYEQYF
NA TRBJ2-1 TRBV15 CATSGVASYNEQFF
NA TRBJ1-2 TRBV10-3 CAINQGRDGYTF
TRBD2 TRBJ2-7 TRBV11-2 CASSLDGSGRAGSYEQYF
TRBD1 TRBJ1-1 TRBV5-1 CASSVDRAVSTEAFF
NA TRBJ1-2 TRBV6-6 CASRPLTRRGYLANYGYTF
NA TRBJ2-7 TRBV9 CASSVFPSYEQYF
TRBD2 TRBJ2-2 TRBV20-1 CSARGGGTGELFF
NA TRBJ2-1 TRBV5-1 CASSPTPLPYNEQFF
TRBD2 TRBJ2-1 TRBV11-2 CASSLPGLALDEQFF
NA TRBJ1-1 TRBV7-3 CASSLNGGNTEAFF
TRBD1 TRBJ2-7 TRBV29-1 CSVNPGGEQYF
NA TRBJ2-3 TRBV7-9 CASHNITQYF
TRBD2 TRBJ2-2 TRBV6-2/TRBV6-3 CASSYQWASGSTGELFF
TRBD2 TRBJ2-1 TRBV7-6 CASSTRGYSGGPDNEQFF
NA TRBJ1-1 TRBV28 CAGRGGNTEAFF
TRBD1 TRBJ1-2 TRBV7-9 CASSPDRHYGYTF
TRBD2 TRBJ2-1 TRBV6-5 CASSPTIAGAAYNEQFF
TRBD1 TRBJ2-2 TRBV7-6 CASSQSRLQGAGELFF